Each of the 23 T cell receptor beta chains below was sequenced from the same sample in a study of cytomegalovirus exposure and HLA in healthy donors. Primers included in the PCR were 60 Vbeta and 13 Jbeta primers. Sequenced by immunoSEQ multiplex PCR; TCRdb stores in-frame clones only, minus some. The sample holds 200,000 to 250,000 clones; approximately 83% are singletons and the top ten take approximately 1.5%. The sequenced sample was PBMCs. The receptors come from a girl aged 10 to 17 in good health and CMV-seronegative.

The chain couples TRBV30 to TRBJ1-4, with TRBD1 as a possible D gene (5 bases). In germline, CDR1 is GTSNPN, CDR2 SVGIG (reference sequence). V lost 4 bases and J 8 bases, leaving 17 bases between the germline ends. The CDR3 is made up of 14 amino acids. As DNA, the CDR3 is TGTGCCTGGACTGGGCCAGGGTCGGAAGAAAAACTGTTTTTT. This codes for CAWTGPGSEEKLFF. The variable domain in full, with the rest retrieved from reference TRBV30 and TRBJ1-4, is SQTIHQWPATLVQPVGSPLSLECTVEGTSNPNLYWYRQAAGRGLQLLFYSVGIGQISSEVPQNLSASRPQDRQFILSSKKLLLSDSGFYLCAWTGPGSEEKLFFGSGTQLSVL.

Regarding this clone: This specimen includes other DNA sequences encoding the same CDR3. The chain links TRBV25-1 to TRBJ1-1; 7 bases line up with TRBD1. The CDR3 sequence is 15 residues long. Germline V CDR1 and CDR2: MGHDK, SYGVNS. J was trimmed by 0 bases and V by 3 bases; bases with no gene match: 4. The CDR3, as DNA: TGTGCCAGCAGTGACAGGGGGAACATGAACACTGAAGCTTTCTTT. Translation gives CASSDRGNMNTEAFF.

J is TRBJ2-3 and V is TRBV30, with 8 positions matching TRBD2. The CDR3 is made up of 15 amino acids. V dropped 0 bases and J dropped 4; count of bases not matched to a gene: 6. Germline lookup yields CDR1 GTSNPN and CDR2 SVGIG (reference sequence). CDR3 amino acids: CAWSVLAGGPDTQYF. DNA for the CDR3: TGTGCCTGGAGTGTACTGGCGGGAGGACCAGATACGCAGTATTTT.

Points on this clone: This sample also contains other DNA sequences that code for the same CDR3. The genes are TRBV5-4 and TRBJ1-2; 11 bases fit TRBD1. Germline lookup yields CDR1 SGHNT and CDR2 YYREEE (reference sequence). V shed 2 bases, J shed 4 bases, and the junction held 4 bases outside the gene matches. The CDR3 contains 15 residues. The CDR3 protein is CASSLVDRGPYGYTF. CDR3 DNA sequence: TGTGCCAGCAGCTTAGTGGACAGGGGGCCCTATGGCTACACCTTC.

The chain couples TRBV5-6 to TRBJ2-5, with 10 positions matching TRBD2. The J call may be faulty, since TRBJ2-7 better matches the DNA end. The CDR3 is made up of 14 amino acids. Germline values: CDR1 SGHDT, CDR2 YYEEEE. The chain's CDR3 is CASIASGGNYEQYF. CDR3 DNA: TGTGCCAGCATCGCTAGCGGGGGAAACTACGAGCAGTACTTC.

The CDR3 nucleotides are TGTGCCAGTAGTGATAGATACGAGCAGTACTTC. It translates to CASSDRYEQYF. The chain carries TRBV19 and TRBJ2-7; no clear D gene. The germline gives CDR1 LNHDA, CDR2 SQIVND (reference sequence). The V end lost 5 bases, the J end lost 4 bases, and 6 bases lay between the germline ends. This CDR3 is built from 11 residues.

The chain joins TRBV5-1 to TRBJ2-1; TRBD2 is a possible D gene (5 bases). The ends were cut back, 0 bases at V and 2 bases at J, with 9 bases in the middle. This CDR3 is 15 amino acids long. The V gene's germline CDR1 is SGHRS and CDR2 YFSETQ. CDR3 region: CASSLEGRAYNEQFF. The CDR3 DNA reads as TGCGCCAGCAGCTTGGAAGGGAGAGCCTACAATGAGCAGTTCTTC.

V gene TRBV19 combines with J gene TRBJ2-6; D unresolved. Per the germline V gene, CDR1 is LNHDA and CDR2 is SQIVND (reference sequence). CDR3 length: 14 amino acids. The germline V and J ends were trimmed by 6 bases and 0 bases, with 6 bases remaining between them. This chain's CDR3 is CASRLGSGANVLTF. The CDR3 coding sequence is TGTGCCAGTAGACTCGGCTCTGGGGCCAACGTCCTGACTTTC. The variable domain in full, with the rest retrieved from reference TRBV19 and TRBJ2-6, is DGGITQSPKYLFRKEGQNVTLSCEQNLNHDAMYWYRQDPGQGLRLIYYSQIVNDFQKGDIAEGYSVSREKKESFPLTVTSAQKNPTAFYLCASRLGSGANVLTFGAGSRLTVL.

The gene calls are TRBV29-1 and TRBJ1-1; tentatively, D is TRBD1 (5 bases). Trimming took 4 bases from V and 1 from J, leaving 13 bases between them. CDR1 and CDR2 from the germline V gene are SQVTM and ANQGSEA. The CDR3 has 14 residues. CDR3 nucleotide sequence: TGCAGCGTTGGGGGCGAGGTGCCGAACACTGAAGCTTTCTTT. Protein product: CSVGGEVPNTEAFF.

The chain links TRBV25-1 to TRBJ1-1; TRBD1 might be the D (5 bases). The CDR3 extends over 15 amino acids. V was pared by 5 bases and J by 0 bases, with 13 bases between. Germline V CDR1 and CDR2: MGHDK, SYGVNS. CDR3 nucleotides: TGTGCCAGCAGTCCCAGGGTGGAGATGAACACTGAAGCTTTCTTT. Amino acid sequence: CASSPRVEMNTEAFF. Supplemented by reference TRBV25-1 and TRBJ1-1, the full variable domain reads EADIYQTPRYLVIGTGKKITLECSQTMGHDKMYWYQQDPGMELHLIHYSYGVNSTEKGDLSSESTVSRIRTEHFPLTLESARPSHTSQYLCASSPRVEMNTEAFFGQGTRLTVV.

This chain uses TRBV11-2 with TRBJ1-2; possibly TRBD1 for D (6 bases). Germline V gene lookup returns CDR1 SGHAT and CDR2 FQNNGV. V lost 5 bases to trimming and J lost 7 bases, with 23 bases between them. This CDR3 has 16 residues. The CDR3 is CASSPAFVRGNRGYTF. In DNA form, the CDR3 reads TGTGCCAGCAGCCCGGCTTTCGTCAGGGGCAATCGTGGCTACACCTTC.

J is TRBJ2-7 and V is TRBV18; the match to TRBD1 covers 12 bases. There are 18 residues in the CDR3. Trimming cost V 3 bases and J 2 bases; bases outside gene matches: 11. The germline CDR1 and CDR2 sequences are KGHSH and LQKENI. The CDR3 loop reads CASSPGQGALGRPYEQYF. The CDR3 DNA is TGTGCCAGCTCACCGGGACAGGGGGCTTTGGGCCGCCCCTACGAGCAGTACTTC.

J is TRBJ1-5 and V is TRBV6-1; perhaps TRBD1 as D (6 bases). The germline V gene encodes CDR1 MNHNS and CDR2 SASEGT. The CDR3 loop spans 14 amino acids. Trimming cost V 3 bases and J 5 bases, with 11 bases left between them. The CDR3 protein is CASSDKGVYQPQHF. DNA for the CDR3: TGTGCCAGCAGTGATAAGGGGGTGTATCAGCCCCAGCATTTT.

The V gene is TRBV10-3, the J gene TRBJ2-3; D unclear. Trimming removed 0 bases from V and 3 bases from J, with 7 bases in between. The CDR3 totals 14 residues. The germline gives CDR1 ENHRY, CDR2 SYGVKD. The CDR3 here is CAISESLGTDTQYF. The DNA of the CDR3 is TGTGCCATCAGTGAGTCGCTAGGTACAGATACGCAGTATTTT.

This chain connects TRBV18 to TRBJ1-1; weak D call: TRBD1 (5 bases). Germline-derived CDR1 and CDR2 are KGHSH and LQKENI. This CDR3 has 14 amino acids. Trimming stripped 3 bases from V and 10 bases from J, with 18 bases between. The CDR3 nucleotides read TGTGCCAGCTCACCCGGGACTCCCCGGGGGGGAGCTTTCTTT. The encoded protein is CASSPGTPRGGAFF.

J is TRBJ2-1 and V is TRBV25-1, with D possibly matching TRBD1 (5 bases). The CDR3 length is 14 residues. Germline V lookup: CDR1 MGHDK, CDR2 SYGVNS. Trimming left V 3 bases short and J 6 bases short, with 12 bases between. The CDR3 region has the DNA TGTGCCAGCAGTGATACAGGTACCCTCAATGAGCAGTTCTTC. This gives the protein CASSDTGTLNEQFF.

This rearrangement joins TRBV10-3 to TRBJ1-2; a possible D gene is TRBD1 (5 bases). Germline CDR1 and CDR2: ENHRY and SYGVKD. The CDR3 runs 15 residues. Trimming pared 2 bases from V and 5 bases from J, leaving 15 bases between. Here the CDR3 reads CAISEPGTGDYGYTF. CDR3 DNA sequence: TGTGCCATCAGTGAGCCGGGGACGGGGGATTATGGCTACACCTTC.

This chain joins TRBV7-3 and TRBJ2-3; possibly TRBD2 for D (6 bases). The CDR3 covers 15 residues. The germline V gene has CDR1 SGHTA and CDR2 FQGTGA. V was pared by 1 base and J by 2 bases, with 10 bases between. Here the CDR3 DNA reads TGTGCCAGCAGCTTAAGGGGACTGTACACAGATACGCAGTATTTT. This gives the protein CASSLRGLYTDTQYF.

The chain has TRBV5-1 and TRBJ2-7; TRBD1 matches 7 bases. CDR3 size: 18 residues. CDR1 is SGHRS, CDR2 YFSETQ, per germline. J lost 0 bases, V lost 0 bases, and 12 bases had no gene match. The CDR3 reads CASSLGALTGASSYEQYF. In DNA form, the CDR3 reads TGCGCCAGCAGCTTGGGGGCATTAACAGGGGCGAGCTCCTACGAGCAGTACTTC. The complete variable domain, with remaining parts taken from reference TRBV5-1 and TRBJ2-7, reads KAGVTQTPRYLIKTRGQQVTLSCSPISGHRSVSWYQQTPGQGLQFLFEYFSETQRNKGNFPGRFSGRQFSNSRSEMNVSTLELGDSALYLCASSLGALTGASSYEQYFGPGTRLTVT.

This chain joins TRBV19 and TRBJ2-7; a weak D match, TRBD2 (5 bases). Per germline, CDR1 LNHDA and CDR2 SQIVND (reference sequence). CDR3 size: 12 residues. Trimming shortened V by 6 bases and J by 3 bases, and 9 bases separated the two germline ends. The CDR3 DNA follows: TGTGCCAGTAGCGGCGGGCTCTACGAGCAGTACTTC. Protein product: CASSGGLYEQYF.

V is TRBV28 and J is TRBJ2-7; possibly TRBD1 for D (5 bases). Germline CDR1 MDHEN, CDR2 SYDVKM. This CDR3 spans 15 amino acids. Trimming took off 7 bases at V and 0 bases at J, with 16 bases between the two ends. The CDR3 loop is CASTQDPDSSYEQYF. DNA for the CDR3: TGTGCCAGCACCCAAGATCCCGACAGCTCCTACGAGCAGTACTTC.

The chain links TRBV27 to TRBJ2-1; 10 nucleotides align to TRBD1. CDR1 and CDR2 from the germline V gene are MNHEY and SMNVEV (reference sequence). With V trimmed by 7 bases and J by 7 bases, 10 bases remained unmatched. CDR3 length: 15 amino acids. CDR3 region: CASTPGQGGFNEQFF. The CDR3 nucleotides read TGTGCCAGCACCCCCGGACAGGGGGGTTTTAATGAGCAGTTCTTC.

V and J are TRBV5-1 and TRBJ2-1; 12 nucleotides line up with TRBD2. The germline gives CDR1 SGHRS, CDR2 YFSETQ. The CDR3 consists of 17 residues. V was clipped by 1 base and J by 2 bases; unmatched bases: 4. The CDR3: CASSLRLAGGAYNEQFF. The CDR3 nucleotides read TGCGCCAGCAGCTTGAGGCTAGCGGGAGGGGCCTACAATGAGCAGTTCTTC.